Listed below are T cell receptor beta chains from one sample, sequenced in a study of blood T cell repertoires in COVID-19. Assay: immunoSEQ multiplex PCR; the TCRdb copy retains only in-frame clones and omits some. Among about 76,000 clones listed, around 80% were seen once. The specimen sequenced was peripheral blood. These receptors came from a woman aged 55-69 years with acute or convalescent COVID-19. Both conserved end residues are part of each CDR3. The order of the fields is V gene, J gene, clone size, D gene, CDR3 DNA, CDR3 protein. A D gene is named only where the DNA matches it firmly. Clone size appears in some rows only: once, few, many, or a class for an expanded clone.

TRBV9	TRBJ1-4	few	TRBD1	TGTGCCAGCAGCCCGAGGACAGGGGAGTATGAAAAACTGTTTTTT	CASSPRTGEYEKLFF
TRBV5-1	TRBJ1-1	NA	NA	TGCGCCAGCAGCTTGGCAGGGGTTTCCACTGAAGCTTTCTTT	CASSLAGVSTEAFF
TRBV6-2/TRBV6-3	TRBJ2-3	NA	TRBD2	TGTGCCAGCAGTTACTCTGGGCTAGCGGGGGGGATAACAGCGACGGATACGCAGTATTTT	CASSYSGLAGGITATDTQYF
TRBV11-2	TRBJ1-6	NA	TRBD1	TGTGCCAGCAGCTCGACAGGGGTCTATAATTCACCCCTCCACTTT	CASSSTGVYNSPLHF
TRBV25-1	TRBJ2-6	NA	NA	TGTGCCAGCAGTGATCCTCAACAGGGCTGGGCCAACGTCCTGACTTTC	CASSDPQQGWANVLTF
TRBV7-2	TRBJ1-5	NA	NA	TGTGCCAGCAGCTTTGACAGCTTCAATCAGCCCCAGCATTTT	CASSFDSFNQPQHF
TRBV7-6	TRBJ1-3	NA	NA	TGTGCCAGCAGCTTATATTACAGTGACTCTGGAAACACCATATATTTT	CASSLYYSDSGNTIYF
TRBV7-8	TRBJ2-6	once	NA	TGTGCCAGCAGCCTTACAGGGACCTCCTCTGGGGCCAACGTCCTGACTTTC	CASSLTGTSSGANVLTF
TRBV7-9	TRBJ2-7	NA	TRBD1	TGTGCCAGCAGCTTAACGGGCGACCTACAGGGGACGTACGAGCAGTACTTC	CASSLTGDLQGTYEQYF
TRBV4-3	TRBJ1-1	many	TRBD1	TGCGCCAGCAGCCAAGTCGAACACAGGGGTTTGAACACTGAAGCTTTCTTT	CASSQVEHRGLNTEAFF
TRBV6-1	TRBJ2-6	NA	TRBD1	TGTGCCAGCAGTGGGGGACAGGGGGCTTCTGGGGCCAACGTCCTGACTTTC	CASSGGQGASGANVLTF
TRBV11-2	TRBJ2-1	NA	TRBD2	TGTGCCAGCAGCCTGATACGTCTCTATGGACTAGCGGGGGGAAATGAGCAGTTCTTC	CASSLIRLYGLAGGNEQFF
TRBV19	TRBJ2-2	NA	TRBD1	TGTGCCAGTAGTCCGAGGACAGGGAAAGGAACCGGGGAGCTGTTTTTT	CASSPRTGKGTGELFF
TRBV13	TRBJ1-2	NA	TRBD1	TGTGCCAGCAGCTCGTCCCGGGACAGAGTGGGCTACACCTTC	CASSSSRDRVGYTF
TRBV24-1	TRBJ2-5	NA	NA	TGTGCCACCAGTGATTCGGGACTTGGGCAAGAGACCCAGTACTTC	CATSDSGLGQETQYF
TRBV11-3	TRBJ2-1	few	TRBD2	TGTGCCAGCAGCTTAGTGATAGGCGGGGGGGCCTACAATGAGCAGTTCTTC	CASSLVIGGGAYNEQFF
TRBV28	TRBJ2-2	NA	TRBD1	TGTGCCAGCACTTCCGGACAGGGATTTGACGGGGAGCTGTTTTTT	CASTSGQGFDGELFF
TRBV7-2	TRBJ2-3	once	NA	TGTGCCAGCAGCTCGACTAGTCCCCCAGATACGCAGTATTTT	CASSSTSPPDTQYF